This T cell receptor beta chain was identified in a study of blood T cell repertoires in COVID-19. Clones were read by immunoSEQ multiplex PCR, and TCRdb kept only the in-frame ones, dropping some. The table shows 130,000 or so clones, with roughly 91% occurring only once. This CDR3 is 16 amino acids long. Germline assignment: CDR1 LNHDA and CDR2 SQIVND (reference sequence). V lost 6 bases to trimming and J lost 4 bases, with 18 bases between them. The sequence was collected from a man aged 50-59 years with active or convalescent COVID-19. This chain uses TRBV19 with TRBJ2-2, with D possibly TRBD1 on 5 matching bases. Sequencing used peripheral blood. DNA for the CDR3: TGTGCCAGTAGGGACACTCCGACAATGGTCACCGGGGAGCTGTTTTTT. This encodes CASRDTPTMVTGELFF.